The 14 T cell receptor beta chains given below trace back to one sample, sequenced in a study of T cells of healthy individuals. TCRdb re-called the 5' RACE reads through MiXCR, storing one row per CDR3 protein. The sample contains about 40,000 distinct CDR3 sequences, 3.5% to 5.5% of which appear only once. All receptors derive from a human donor in good health.

This clonotype came up many times. The V call is TRBV7-9, the J call TRBJ1-1, with D unresolved. The V end was cut by 5 bases, the J end by 10 bases, with 17 bases between. The CDR3 loop spans 13 amino acids. Looked up from germline, CDR1 is SEHNR and CDR2 is FQNEAQ (reference sequence). CDR3 sequence reads: CASSQAGSGRAFF. As DNA, the CDR3 is TGTGCCAGCAGCCAAGCGGGTTCGGGGAGAGCTTTCTTT.

This clonotype was recorded a few times. The rearrangement links TRBV20-1 to TRBJ1-2, with a possible D match to TRBD1 (5 bases). V dropped 5 bases and J dropped 4 bases, with 14 bases sitting between them. CDR1 is DFQATT and CDR2 is SNEGSKA in the germline V gene (reference sequence). The CDR3 consists of 13 residues. The CDR3 nucleotides read TGCAGTGCTCTGGGTACAGGACTCTATGGCTACACCTTC. It encodes CSALGTGLYGYTF.

This clonotype has a count of ten or more. This rearrangement joins TRBV20-1 to TRBJ2-7; perhaps D is TRBD1 or TRBD2 (6 bases each). The CDR3 runs 14 residues. CDR1 and CDR2 (germline): DFQATT, SNEGSKA (reference sequence). Trimming took 3 bases from V and 2 from J, leaving 14 bases between them. The CDR3 region has the DNA TGCAGTGCTAGTGGGAGGACAGTCCCCTACGAGCAGTACTTC. Translation gives CSASGRTVPYEQYF.

A remark on this clonotype: A much larger clone differs by one base, so this may be a read error. The chain has TRBV12-3 or TRBV12-4 and TRBJ2-7, with D tentatively TRBD1 (5 bases). The CDR3 totals 14 residues. CDR3 in amino acids: CDSSLRGDFYEQYF. The CDR3 nucleotides are TGTGACAGCAGTTTAAGGGGCGATTTTTACGAGCAGTACTTC.

This clonotype came up many times. The chain couples TRBV4-2 to TRBJ2-1, with TRBD2 matching 7 bases. This CDR3 has 15 amino acids. CDR1 is LGHNA, CDR2 YNFKEQ, per germline. J lost 10 bases, V lost 0 bases, and 9 bases had no gene match. CDR3 region: CASSQDPSGRREQFF. The CDR3 DNA reads TGTGCCAGCAGCCAAGATCCTAGCGGACGGCGGGAGCAGTTCTTC.

This clonotype came up many times. In DNA form, the CDR3 reads TGTGCCAGCAGCCTAGCGGGAGTGGATACGCAGTATTTT. Translation gives CASSLAGVDTQYF. The chain combines TRBV6-2 or TRBV6-3 with TRBJ2-3, with 10 bases identical to TRBD2. The CDR3 is 13 amino acids. Germline V lookup: CDR1 MNHEY, CDR2 SVGEGT. Losses at the gene ends were 6 bases for V and 6 bases for J; bases not matched to a gene: 3.

This clonotype appeared many times. DNA for the CDR3: TGTGCCAGCTCCTCGGGGGTAGATCAGCCCCAGCATTTT. Its protein product is CASSSGVDQPQHF. This sequence joins TRBV18 and TRBJ1-5; D perhaps matches TRBD1 (5 bases). The CDR3 has 13 residues. The V gene lost 6 bases and the J gene lost 5 bases, with 11 bases spanning the gap. The germline CDR1 and CDR2 sequences are KGHSH and LQKENI. The full variable domain, in which reference TRBV18 and TRBJ1-5 provide the parts outside the CDR3, is NAGVMQNPRHLVRRRGQEARLRCSPMKGHSHVYWYRQLPEEGLKFMVYLQKENIIDESGMPKERFSAEFPKEGPSILRIQQVVRGDSAAYFCASSSGVDQPQHFGDGTRLSIL.

The chain combines TRBV7-9 with TRBJ2-1; 10 nucleotides agree with TRBD2. The CDR3 loop spans 16 amino acids. The trim removed 1 base at V and 8 bases at J, leaving 8 bases unmatched. The germline CDR1 and CDR2 sequences are SEHNR and FQNEAQ (reference sequence). The CDR3 spells CASSLVGAGGVHEQFF. For the CDR3, the DNA is TGTGCCAGCAGCTTAGTGGGAGCGGGGGGGGTGCATGAGCAGTTCTTC.

This clonotype was detected ten times or more. The chain links TRBV6-6 to TRBJ1-2; maybe TRBD1 (5 bases). Germline V gene lookup returns CDR1 MNHNY and CDR2 SVGAGI (reference sequence). This CDR3 spans 14 amino acids. The V gene lost 3 bases and the J gene lost 4 bases, with 12 bases spanning the gap. The CDR3 DNA follows: TGTGCCAGCAGTTATGTAGGGGCAACCTATGGCTACACCTTC. It is translated as CASSYVGATYGYTF.

In this sample, this clonotype turned up many times. The chain has TRBV27 and TRBJ1-2; no firm D call. The germline gives CDR1 MNHEY, CDR2 SMNVEV (reference sequence). V shed 6 bases and J shed 8 bases, with 25 bases lying between them. The CDR3 consists of 16 residues. CDR3 DNA: TGTGCCAGCAGCCCAAGCTCTACAAAGGATACGAGCGGCTACACCTTC. Translated: CASSPSSTKDTSGYTF.

Comment on this clonotype: Possible read error: a much larger clone is one base away. The V and J genes are TRBV19 and TRBJ2-7; no definite D call. The CDR3 consists of 14 residues. Trimming removed 0 bases at V and 2 bases at J, with 8 bases between. Germline CDR1 reads LNHDA; CDR2 reads SQIVND (reference sequence). The CDR3 loop reads CASSIEARAYEQYF. The CDR3 nucleotides read TGTGCCAGTAGTATAGAGGCCCGCGCCTACGAGCAGTACTTC.

The sample holds many counts of this clonotype. This chain links TRBV12-3 or TRBV12-4 with TRBJ1-5, with TRBD1 matching 11 bases. The CDR3 consists of 18 residues. With 3 bases clipped from V and 4 bases from J, the junction kept 11 bases outside the gene matches. The CDR3 DNA reads as TGTGCCAGCAGTTTCTCGGGACAGGGGGTGGGTAGGAATCAGCCCCAGCATTTT. The encoded protein is CASSFSGQGVGRNQPQHF.

The rearrangement uses TRBV4-1 and TRBJ2-2; 9 positions match TRBD2. The CDR3 has 17 residues. Trimming cost V 1 base and J 5 bases; bases outside gene matches: 8. Germline CDR1 is MGHRA and CDR2 is YSYEKL. Here the CDR3 reads CASSQALAGVVTGELFF. The CDR3 bases are TGCGCCAGCAGCCAAGCATTAGCGGGAGTAGTTACCGGGGAGCTGTTTTTT.

Within the sample, this clonotype is medium-sized. This chain connects TRBV6-2 or TRBV6-3 to TRBJ1-2; no clear D gene. CDR1 and CDR2 from the germline V gene are MNHEY and SVGEGT. This CDR3 contains 15 residues. Trimming stripped 0 bases from V and 0 bases from J, with 8 bases between. The CDR3 DNA is TGTGCCAGCAGTTACTCGAATCATCCTAACTATGGCTACACCTTC. Amino acid sequence: CASSYSNHPNYGYTF.